This T cell receptor (beta chain) emerged from a study of cytomegalovirus exposure and HLA in healthy donors. CDR3 length equals 14 residues. V was clipped by 3 bases and J by 2 bases; unmatched bases: 1. Germline CDR1 and CDR2: MGHRA and YSYEKL. Study-level results: In a later analysis, a missense DCLRE1C variant was linked to TCR beta V- and J-gene trimming. Researchers reported that a few CMV-associated chains were confirmed in vitro as CMV antigen-specific.

PCR was performed using 60 Vbeta and 13 Jbeta primers. Generated by immunoSEQ multiplex PCR, the TCRdb table keeps only in-frame clones and is missing some. The table has roughly 140,000 clones, roughly 64% seen once. A note on this clone: Its target is not known.

The V and J genes are TRBV4-1 and TRBJ2-3, with 8 nucleotides matching TRBD1. The sequence was obtained from a woman aged 30 to 39 in good health and CMV-seropositive. Sequenced: PBMCs. The CDR3 loop reads CASSQTGATDTQYF. In DNA form, the CDR3 reads TGCGCCAGCAGCCAGACAGGGGCCACAGATACGCAGTATTTT.